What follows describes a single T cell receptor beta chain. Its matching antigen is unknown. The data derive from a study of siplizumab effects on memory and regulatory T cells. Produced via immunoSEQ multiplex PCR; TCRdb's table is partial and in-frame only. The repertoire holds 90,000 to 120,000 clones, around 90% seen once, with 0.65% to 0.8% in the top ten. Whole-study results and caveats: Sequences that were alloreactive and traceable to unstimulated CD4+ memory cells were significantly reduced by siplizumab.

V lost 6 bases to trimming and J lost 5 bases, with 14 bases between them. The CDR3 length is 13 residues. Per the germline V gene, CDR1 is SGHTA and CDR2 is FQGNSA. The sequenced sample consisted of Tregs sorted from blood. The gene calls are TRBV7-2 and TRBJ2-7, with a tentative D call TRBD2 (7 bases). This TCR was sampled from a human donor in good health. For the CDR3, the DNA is TGTGCCAGCAGGCGGGGAGGGGGGAACGAGCAGTACTTC. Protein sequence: CASRRGGGNEQYF.